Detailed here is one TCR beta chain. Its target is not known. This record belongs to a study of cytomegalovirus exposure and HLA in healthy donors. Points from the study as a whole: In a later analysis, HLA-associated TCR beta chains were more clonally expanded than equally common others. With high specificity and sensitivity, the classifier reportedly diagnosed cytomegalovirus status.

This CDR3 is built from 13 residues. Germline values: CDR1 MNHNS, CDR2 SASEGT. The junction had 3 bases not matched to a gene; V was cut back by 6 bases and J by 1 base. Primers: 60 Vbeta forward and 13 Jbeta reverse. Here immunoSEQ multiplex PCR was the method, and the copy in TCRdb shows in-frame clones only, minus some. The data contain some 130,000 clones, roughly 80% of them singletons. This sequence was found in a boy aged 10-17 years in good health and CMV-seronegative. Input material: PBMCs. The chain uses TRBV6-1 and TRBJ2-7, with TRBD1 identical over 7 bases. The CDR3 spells CASSGTVSYEQYF. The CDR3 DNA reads TGTGCCAGCAGCGGGACAGTGTCCTACGAGCAGTACTTC.